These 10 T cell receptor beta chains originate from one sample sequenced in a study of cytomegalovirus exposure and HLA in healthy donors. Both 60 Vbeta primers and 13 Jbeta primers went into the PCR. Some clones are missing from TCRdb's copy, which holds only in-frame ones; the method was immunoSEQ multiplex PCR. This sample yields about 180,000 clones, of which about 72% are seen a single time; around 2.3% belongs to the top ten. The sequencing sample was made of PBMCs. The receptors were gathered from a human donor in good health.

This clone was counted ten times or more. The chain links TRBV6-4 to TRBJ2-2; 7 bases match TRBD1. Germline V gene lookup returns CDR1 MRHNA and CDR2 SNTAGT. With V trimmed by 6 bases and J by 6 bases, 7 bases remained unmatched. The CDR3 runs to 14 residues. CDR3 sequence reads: CASRGTDTAGELFF. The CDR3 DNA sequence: TGTGCCAGCAGGGGGACAGATACAGCCGGGGAGCTGTTTTTT.

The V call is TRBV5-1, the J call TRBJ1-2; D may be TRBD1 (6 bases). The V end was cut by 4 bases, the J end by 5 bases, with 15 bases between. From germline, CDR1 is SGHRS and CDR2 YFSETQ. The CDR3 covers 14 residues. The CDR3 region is CASSIYQGSYGYTF. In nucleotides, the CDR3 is TGCGCCAGCAGCATATACCAGGGGTCTTATGGCTACACCTTC.

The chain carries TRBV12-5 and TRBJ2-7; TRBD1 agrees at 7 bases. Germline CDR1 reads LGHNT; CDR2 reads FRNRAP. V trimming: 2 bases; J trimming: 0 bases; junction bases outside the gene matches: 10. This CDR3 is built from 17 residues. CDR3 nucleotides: TGTGCTAGTGGTTTGACTCACAGGGGAGATTACTCCTACGAGCAGTACTTC. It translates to CASGLTHRGDYSYEQYF.

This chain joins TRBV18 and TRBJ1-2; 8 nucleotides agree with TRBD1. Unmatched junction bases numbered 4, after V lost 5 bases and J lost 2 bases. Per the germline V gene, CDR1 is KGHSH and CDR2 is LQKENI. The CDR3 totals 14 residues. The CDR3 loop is CASSLDRANYGYTF. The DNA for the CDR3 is TGTGCCAGCTCATTGGACAGGGCGAACTATGGCTACACCTTC.

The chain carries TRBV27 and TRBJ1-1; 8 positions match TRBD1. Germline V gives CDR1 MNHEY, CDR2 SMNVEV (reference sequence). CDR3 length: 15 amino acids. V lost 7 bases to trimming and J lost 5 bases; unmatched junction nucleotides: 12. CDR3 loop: CASIPPGQGWTEAFF. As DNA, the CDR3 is TGTGCCAGCATCCCCCCCGGACAGGGCTGGACTGAAGCTTTCTTT.

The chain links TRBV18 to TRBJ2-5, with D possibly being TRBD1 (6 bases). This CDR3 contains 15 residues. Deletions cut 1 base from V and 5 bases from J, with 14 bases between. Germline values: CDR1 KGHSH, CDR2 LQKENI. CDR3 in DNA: TGTGCCAGCTCACCACGACACAGGGTGTGTGAGACCCAGTACTTC. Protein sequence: CASSPRHRVCETQYF. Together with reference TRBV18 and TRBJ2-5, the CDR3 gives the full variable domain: NAGVMQNPRHLVRRRGQEARLRCSPMKGHSHVYWYRQLPEEGLKFMVYLQKENIIDESGMPKERFSAEFPKEGPSILRIQQVVRGDSAAYFCASSPRHRVCETQYFGPGTRLLVL.

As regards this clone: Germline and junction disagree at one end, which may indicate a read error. The CDR3 sequence: CASSLEPDRNTEAFF. DNA of the CDR3: TGTGCTAGCAGCTTAGAACCGGACAGGAACACTGAAGCTTTCTTT. The chain joins TRBV7-7 to TRBJ1-1; maybe TRBD1 (6 bases). The CDR3 is 15 residues long. Looked up from germline, CDR1 is SSHAT and CDR2 is FNYEAQ (reference sequence).

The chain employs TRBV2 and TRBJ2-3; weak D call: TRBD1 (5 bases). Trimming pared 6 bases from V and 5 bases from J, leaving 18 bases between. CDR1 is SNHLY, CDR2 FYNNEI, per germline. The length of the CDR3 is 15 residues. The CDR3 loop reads CASREKGARIDTQYF. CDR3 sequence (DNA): TGTGCCAGCAGGGAAAAAGGGGCTAGAATAGATACGCAGTATTTT.

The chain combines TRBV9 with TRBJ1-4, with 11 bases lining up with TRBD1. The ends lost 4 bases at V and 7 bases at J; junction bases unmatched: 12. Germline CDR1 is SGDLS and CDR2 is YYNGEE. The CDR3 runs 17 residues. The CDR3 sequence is CASSPRGQGARVEKLFF. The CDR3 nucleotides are TGTGCCAGCAGCCCTAGAGGACAGGGGGCGCGGGTTGAAAAACTGTTTTTT.

CDR3 nucleotides: TGTGCCAGCAGCGACTCCGGGACAGGGGGCGGGGCGGATACGCAGTATTTT. Its protein product is CASSDSGTGGGADTQYF. V gene TRBV9 combines with J gene TRBJ2-3, with 12 bases aligning to TRBD1. The germline CDR1 and CDR2 sequences are SGDLS and YYNGEE. The CDR3 contains 17 residues. V was pared by 3 bases and J by 6 bases, with 11 bases of the junction left unmatched.